Listed below are T cell receptor beta chains from one sample, sequenced in a study of cytomegalovirus exposure and HLA in healthy donors. Sequencing used immunoSEQ multiplex PCR; TCRdb keeps in-frame clones, though not all of them. The table includes 110,000 or so clones, 60% to 80% detected once. Sequencing used PBMCs. The receptors stem from a young man in good health and CMV-seropositive. CDR3s include the opening cysteine and the closing phenylalanine or tryptophan. A D gene is named only where the DNA matches it firmly. Clone sizes are given selectively: once, few, many, or a class where the clone is expanded.

TRBV5-6	TRBJ1-6	-	TRBD1	CASSLLYRGNSPLHF	TGTGCCAGCAGCTTGCTGTACAGGGGCAATTCACCCCTCCACTTT
TRBV14	TRBJ1-6	-	-	CASSQDGTIYSPLHF	TGTGCCAGCAGCCAAGATGGGACAATCTATTCACCCCTCCACTTT
TRBV6-1	TRBJ2-1	-	-	CASMRGYNEQFF	TGTGCCAGCATGCGCGGGTACAATGAGCAGTTCTTC
TRBV5-6	TRBJ2-2	-	TRBD1	CASSLWDRRINTGELFF	TGTGCCAGCAGCTTGTGGGACAGGAGGATTAACACCGGGGAGCTGTTTTTT
TRBV6-1	TRBJ2-4	-	TRBD2	CASSGRTSGGDLAKNIQYF	TGTGCCAGCAGTGGACGGACTAGCGGGGGGGATCTAGCCAAAAACATTCAGTACTTC
TRBV5-1	TRBJ1-1	-	-	CASSSSDGGSRTEAFF	TGCGCCAGCAGCTCCTCGGATGGCGGTTCTCGAACTGAAGCTTTCTTT
TRBV7-9	TRBJ2-5	-	TRBD2	CASSLTSPETQYF	TGTGCCAGCAGCTTGACTAGCCCAGAGACCCAGTACTTC
TRBV11-3	TRBJ2-3	-	TRBD2	CASSFRTSGSTDTQYF	TGTGCCAGCAGCTTCAGGACTAGCGGAAGCACAGATACGCAGTATTTT
TRBV18	TRBJ1-3	-	-	CASHDAQVYSGNTIYF	TGTGCCAGCCACGACGCCCAGGTCTACTCTGGAAACACCATATATTTT
TRBV6-4	TRBJ2-2	-	TRBD1	CASSRTGNTGELFF	TGTGCCAGCAGTCGGACAGGGAACACCGGGGAGCTGTTTTTT
TRBV7-6	TRBJ2-1	-	TRBD2	CASSFIAGGSRLNERFF	TGTGCCAGCAGCTTCATAGCGGGGGGGTCTCGGCTTAATGAGCGGTTCTTC
TRBV4-1	TRBJ2-6	-	TRBD2	CASSQPSGGSGGANVLTF	TGCGCCAGCAGCCAACCGAGCGGGGGGTCGGGGGGGGCCAACGTCCTGACTTTC
TRBV5-3	TRBJ1-2	few	-	CARSLCLYPRVYGYTF	TGTGCCAGAAGCTTGTGTTTGTACCCGAGGGTCTATGGCTACACCTTC
TRBV5-1	TRBJ2-6	few	-	CASSLADWVSGANVLTF	TGCGCCAGCAGCTTGGCCGACTGGGTCTCTGGGGCCAACGTCCTGACTTTC
TRBV18	TRBJ2-4	-	TRBD1	CASSQDKGQQYF	TGTGCCAGCTCCCAGGATAAGGGACAGCAGTACTTC
TRBV4-2	TRBJ2-5	-	-	CASSQDRGAAQYF	TGTGCCAGCAGCCAAGATAGAGGAGCGGCCCAGTACTTC
TRBV18	TRBJ1-2	-	TRBD1	CASSTNPGGQGYTF	TGTGCCAGCTCAACCAACCCAGGGGGCCAGGGCTACACCTTC
TRBV27	TRBJ2-2	-	-	CASSPLRTGELFF	TGTGCCAGCAGCCCTCTCAGAACCGGGGAGCTGTTTTTT
TRBV29-1	TRBJ2-1	-	TRBD1	CSAPDRVNGNEQFF	TGCAGCGCGCCGGACAGGGTAAATGGGAATGAGCAGTTCTTC
TRBV4-2	TRBJ1-5	-	TRBD1	CASSQRGQGQHSNQPQHF	TGTGCCAGCAGCCAACGTGGACAGGGGCAGCATAGCAATCAGCCCCAGCATTTT
TRBV7-6	TRBJ2-2	-	TRBD1	CASTARRQGLGELFF	TGTGCCAGCACCGCTAGGAGACAGGGGCTCGGGGAGCTGTTTTTT
TRBV11-2	TRBJ1-6	-	-	CASSSDGDNSPLHF	TGTGCCAGCAGCTCAGACGGTGATAATTCACCCCTCCACTTT
TRBV7-6	TRBJ2-3	-	-	CASRSGSGGLGTDTQYF	TGTGCCAGCAGATCCGGTTCGGGGGGCTTGGGCACAGATACGCAGTATTTT
TRBV7-6	TRBJ1-1	-	-	CASSLEGRENTEAFF	TGTGCCAGCAGCTTAGAGGGCAGGGAAAACACTGAAGCTTTCTTT
TRBV29-1	TRBJ2-1	few	-	CSVLLAGAYNEQFF	TGCAGCGTTCTGCTTGCGGGTGCATACAATGAGCAGTTCTTC
TRBV5-1	TRBJ1-4	-	TRBD1	CASSSPGQVPGKLFF	TGCGCCAGCAGCTCGCCAGGACAGGTCCCCGGGAAACTGTTTTTT
TRBV28	TRBJ1-2	-	-	CASSDTGGGYTF	TGTGCCAGCAGTGATACAGGTGGTGGCTACACCTTC
TRBV19	TRBJ2-7	-	-	CASSTTVYHEQYF	TGTGCCAGTAGTACGACAGTTTATCACGAGCAGTACTTC
TRBV23-1	TRBJ2-5	-	TRBD2	CASSRRGGDIETQYF	TGCGCCAGCAGTCGGCGGGGGGGCGATATTGAGACCCAGTACTTC
TRBV6-1	TRBJ2-5	-	-	CASSEMSGGQETQYF	TGTGCCAGCAGTGAAATGTCAGGAGGCCAAGAGACCCAGTACTTC
TRBV5-4	TRBJ2-3	once	TRBD2	CASSFPGLAGASTDTQYF	TGTGCCAGCAGCTTCCCGGGACTAGCGGGGGCCAGCACAGATACGCAGTATTTT
TRBV4-1	TRBJ1-4	-	-	CASSQDSGDAEKLFF	TGCGCCAGCAGCCAAGATTCAGGGGATGCTGAAAAACTGTTTTTT
TRBV9	TRBJ1-5	-	TRBD1	CASSAGTGNQPQHF	TGTGCCAGCAGCGCCGGGACAGGGAATCAGCCCCAGCATTTT
TRBV6-5	TRBJ1-6	few	-	CASSITTGDNSPLHF	TGTGCCAGCAGCATCACGACAGGAGATAATTCACCCCTCCACTTT
TRBV2	TRBJ2-1	-	TRBD2	CASNLRTSGRNEQFF	TGTGCCAGCAACCTAAGGACTAGCGGGCGCAATGAGCAGTTCTTC
TRBV14	TRBJ1-4	-	-	CASSQDTNVGYGDEKLFF	TGTGCCAGCAGCCAAGATACGAACGTGGGTTACGGAGATGAAAAACTGTTTTTT
TRBV4-1	TRBJ2-3	-	-	CASSQDRAGYTDTQYF	TGCGCCAGCAGCCAAGATAGGGCGGGGTACACAGATACGCAGTATTTT
TRBV4-1	TRBJ2-3	-	TRBD2	CASSQPGLVTDTQYF	TGCGCCAGCAGCCAACCGGGACTAGTAACAGATACGCAGTATTTT
TRBV2	TRBJ2-3	-	TRBD1	CASIPGTGETDTQYF	TGTGCCAGCATCCCCGGGACAGGGGAGACAGATACGCAGTATTTT
TRBV30	TRBJ2-1	-	TRBD2	CAWSKGLAGGDDNEQFF	TGTGCCTGGAGTAAGGGACTAGCGGGGGGCGACGACAATGAGCAGTTCTTC
TRBV4-2	TRBJ2-2	-	TRBD2	CASSHPSRSGGSPGELFF	TGTGCCAGCAGCCACCCCTCTAGGAGCGGGGGGTCCCCCGGGGAGCTGTTTTTT
TRBV7-3	TRBJ2-2	-	TRBD1	CASSLVGQSTGELFF	TGTGCCAGCAGCTTAGTGGGACAGAGCACCGGGGAGCTGTTTTTT
TRBV18	TRBJ1-2	-	TRBD1	CASSPGTGPGGYTF	TGTGCCAGCTCCCCCGGGACAGGGCCGGGAGGCTACACCTTC
TRBV6-5	TRBJ2-3	once	TRBD2	CASSYRGEITDTQYF	TGTGCCAGCAGTTACCGGGGGGAGATCACAGATACGCAGTATTTT
TRBV4-1	TRBJ2-7	-	TRBD1	CASSQDLWRYGQGVGEQYF	TGCGCCAGCAGCCAAGATCTTTGGCGTTACGGACAGGGTGTAGGCGAGCAGTACTTC
TRBV11-3	TRBJ1-4	-	-	CASSLAGGDEKLFF	TGTGCCAGCAGCTTAGCCGGGGGAGATGAAAAACTGTTTTTT
TRBV7-9	TRBJ2-1	-	TRBD2	CASSLNSGGDSEQFF	TGTGCCAGCAGCTTAAATTCGGGGGGAGACAGTGAGCAGTTCTTC
TRBV5-1	TRBJ2-7	few	-	CASSIDTGLSYEQYF	TGCGCCAGCAGCATCGATACAGGGTTATCCTACGAGCAGTACTTC
TRBV6-1	TRBJ1-6	-	-	CASRVKGANSPLHF	TGTGCCAGCAGAGTTAAAGGGGCCAATTCACCCCTCCACTTT
TRBV11-2	TRBJ2-5	-	-	CASSLDLSRVSNSETQYF	TGTGCCAGCAGCTTAGATCTTTCCAGGGTATCGAATTCGGAGACCCAGTACTTC
TRBV5-1	TRBJ2-7	-	TRBD2	CASSLAPAGGFYEQYF	TGCGCCAGCAGCTTGGCCCCAGCGGGGGGCTTCTACGAGCAGTACTTC
TRBV6-5	TRBJ1-1	few	-	CASSPEYRANTEAFF	TGTGCCAGCAGTCCAGAGTACAGGGCGAACACTGAAGCTTTCTTT
TRBV11-3	TRBJ2-6	few	TRBD1	CASSSDRGSGVRGANVLTF	TGTGCCAGCAGCTCCGACAGGGGGTCGGGGGTTAGGGGGGCCAACGTCCTGACTTTC
TRBV7-3	TRBJ1-6	once	-	CASSLAHNSPLHF	TGTGCCAGCAGCCTGGCCCATAATTCACCCCTCCACTTT
TRBV4-2	TRBJ1-6	-	TRBD1	CASSQVRQGNSPLHF	TGTGCCAGCAGCCAAGTAAGACAGGGGAATTCACCCCTCCACTTT
TRBV4-2	TRBJ2-6	few	TRBD1	CATQGAGANVLTF	TGTGCCACTCAGGGGGCTGGGGCCAACGTCCTGACTTTC
TRBV6-4	TRBJ2-1	once	TRBD1	CASSESGGGYNEQFF	TGTGCCAGCAGTGAATCAGGGGGCGGGTACAATGAGCAGTTCTTC
TRBV11-2	TRBJ2-1	few	-	CASSLGIAGNEQFF	TGTGCCAGCAGCTTAGGGATAGCCGGGAATGAGCAGTTCTTC
TRBV6-1	TRBJ1-5	-	TRBD1	CASRDRERQPQHF	TGTGCCAGCAGGGACAGGGAGCGTCAGCCCCAGCATTTT
TRBV11-1	TRBJ2-5	-	TRBD2	CASSRPGLAGRKETQYF	TGTGCCAGCAGCCGCCCGGGACTAGCGGGTCGAAAAGAGACCCAGTACTTC